The 18 T cell receptor beta chains presented below share a single source sample, sequenced in a study of shared clonotypes between healthy human individuals. Here immunoSEQ multiplex PCR was the method, and the copy in TCRdb shows in-frame clones only, minus some. Of approximately 500,000 clones listed, about 96% are singletons. Specimen: naive CD4+ T cells sorted from blood. The subset: CD45RA+ positively selected. These receptors were taken from a woman aged 25 to 45 in good health.

This clone was seen only a few times. J is TRBJ2-7 and V is TRBV5-4; TRBD2 agrees at 10 bases. Germline assignment: CDR1 SGHNT and CDR2 YYREEE (reference sequence). V lost 4 bases and J lost 5; bases outside the gene matches: 9. This CDR3 is 15 amino acids long. This CDR3 reads CASSGKASGSNEQYF. CDR3 nucleotides: TGTGCCAGCAGCGGGAAGGCTAGCGGGAGCAACGAGCAGTACTTC.

This clone was seen a few times. The CDR3 reads CASSPGPRREQYF. CDR3 DNA sequence: TGTGCCAGCAGTCCGGGACCCAGGCGGGAGCAGTACTTC. The gene calls are TRBV27 and TRBJ2-7; D assignment may be TRBD1 or TRBD2 (5 bases each). CDR1 is MNHEY and CDR2 is SMNVEV in the germline V gene (reference sequence). V was clipped by 5 bases and J by 7 bases, with 15 bases between them. The CDR3 sequence is 13 residues long.

This sequence joins TRBV18 and TRBJ1-3; perhaps TRBD1 as D (5 bases). Germline V gives CDR1 KGHSH, CDR2 LQKENI. This CDR3 is 16 amino acids long. V lost 3 bases and J lost 0, with 12 bases in between. Written as DNA, the CDR3 is TGTGCCAGCTCACCCGCGACAGCTGACTCTGGAAACACCATATATTTT. Protein product: CASSPATADSGNTIYF. The complete variable domain, with remaining parts taken from reference TRBV18 and TRBJ1-3, reads NAGVMQNPRHLVRRRGQEARLRCSPMKGHSHVYWYRQLPEEGLKFMVYLQKENIIDESGMPKERFSAEFPKEGPSILRIQQVVRGDSAAYFCASSPATADSGNTIYFGEGSWLTVV.

CDR3 residues: CASNNDRANQPQHF. CDR3 DNA sequence: TGTGCCAGCAATAATGACAGGGCAAATCAGCCCCAGCATTTT. The rearrangement links TRBV28 to TRBJ1-5; 7 nucleotides align to TRBD1. The V segment lost 7 bases and the J segment 4 bases; nucleotides outside the gene matches: 7. This CDR3 has 14 residues. From germline, CDR1 is MDHEN and CDR2 SYDVKM.

This chain links TRBV7-8 with TRBJ2-7, with no clear D. CDR1 and CDR2 (germline): SGHVS, FQNEAQ. V was trimmed by 1 base and J by 9 bases, leaving 10 bases between them. The CDR3 consists of 12 residues. The DNA of the CDR3 is TGTGCCAGCAGCTTAGATTGGTTGGGGCAGTACTTC. As protein: CASSLDWLGQYF.

This sequence joins TRBV7-8 and TRBJ2-1, with 8 bases that match TRBD2. From germline, CDR1 is SGHVS and CDR2 FQNEAQ. V was pared by 5 bases and J by 0 bases, with 0 bases of the junction left unmatched. CDR3 length equals 14 residues. The CDR3 DNA reads as TGTGCCAGCAGCGGGACTAGCTCCTACAATGAGCAGTTCTTC. Translating gives CASSGTSSYNEQFF.

This chain joins TRBV28 and TRBJ2-3, with a possible D match to TRBD2 (5 bases). The ends were cut back, 1 base at V and 2 bases at J, with 10 bases in the middle. This CDR3 contains 15 residues. Germline V gives CDR1 MDHEN, CDR2 SYDVKM. CDR3 DNA: TGTGCCAGCAGTTTATTGGCTAGCATCACAGATACGCAGTATTTT. This gives the protein CASSLLASITDTQYF.

The chain joins TRBV5-1 to TRBJ1-1; no clear D. Germline V lookup: CDR1 SGHRS, CDR2 YFSETQ. V gave up 6 bases and J gave up 3 bases, with 12 bases separating them. The CDR3 has 13 residues. CDR3 loop: CASTLQADTEAFF. The CDR3 DNA reads as TGCGCCAGCACGCTCCAGGCGGACACTGAAGCTTTCTTT.

This clone showed up just once. The CDR3 protein is CASSTQGVGTGELFF. The DNA of the CDR3 is TGTGCCAGCAGCACGCAGGGCGTCGGCACCGGGGAGCTGTTTTTT. The rearrangement uses TRBV7-7 and TRBJ2-2, with D possibly matching TRBD1 (5 bases). Germline V gives CDR1 SSHAT, CDR2 FNYEAQ (reference sequence). V dropped 5 bases and J dropped 4 bases, with 14 bases sitting between them. This CDR3 is 15 amino acids long.

The rearrangement uses TRBV6-6 and TRBJ1-1, with TRBD1 identical over 7 bases. This CDR3 is 14 amino acids long. V shed 5 bases, J shed 4 bases, and the junction held 7 bases outside the gene matches. Germline CDR1 is MNHNY and CDR2 is SVGAGI (reference sequence). CDR3 coding DNA: TGTGCCAGCAGTCTGACAGGGCGGGGCACTGAAGCTTTCTTT. Its protein is CASSLTGRGTEAFF.

This clone was seen only once. CDR3 bases: TGTGCCAGCAGTTTACCCCAGACTGTACCCTACGAGCAGTACTTC. Translating it yields CASSLPQTVPYEQYF. V usage is TRBV28 and J usage is TRBJ2-7; D is ambiguous. Deletions cut 2 bases from V and 2 bases from J, with 13 bases between. CDR1 is MDHEN and CDR2 is SYDVKM in the germline V gene. The CDR3 length is 15 residues.

The chain links TRBV6-6 to TRBJ2-7; 8 nucleotides line up with TRBD1. Germline loops: CDR1 MNHNY, CDR2 SVGAGI (reference sequence). V gave up 2 bases and J gave up 2 bases; unmatched junction bases: 2. This CDR3 has 14 amino acids. This chain's CDR3 is CASSYLDRAYEQYF. CDR3 nucleotides: TGTGCCAGCAGTTACCTGGACAGGGCCTACGAGCAGTACTTC.

The J gene is TRBJ2-1, the V gene TRBV4-2; D is unresolved. The V end was cut by 3 bases, the J end by 2 bases, with 20 bases between. The CDR3 runs to 18 residues. The germline V gene encodes CDR1 LGHNA and CDR2 YNFKEQ. CDR3 region: CASSQTQWTHLAYNEQFF. The CDR3 nucleotides read TGTGCCAGCAGCCAGACCCAATGGACCCACCTAGCCTACAATGAGCAGTTCTTC.

In the case of this clone: Within the sample, other DNA sequences also encode this same CDR3. The CDR3 reads CASSLGGNEKLFF. The DNA of the CDR3 is TGCGCCAGCAGCTTGGGAGGGAATGAAAAACTGTTTTTT. The gene calls are TRBV5-1 and TRBJ1-4; D unresolved. V shed 0 bases and J shed 5 bases, with 5 bases lying between them. The germline gives CDR1 SGHRS, CDR2 YFSETQ. This CDR3 region has 13 residues.

This rearrangement joins TRBV2 to TRBJ1-5; D is uncertain. The CDR3 totals 13 residues. Germline V gene lookup returns CDR1 SNHLY and CDR2 FYNNEI. The ends were cut back, 5 bases at V and 3 bases at J, with 8 bases in the middle. The CDR3 region has the DNA TGTGCCAGCAGTCCCAGCGTCAATCAGCCCCAGCATTTT. Translation gives CASSPSVNQPQHF.

V gene TRBV28 combines with J gene TRBJ1-2; perhaps TRBD1 as D (5 bases). Germline V CDR1 and CDR2: MDHEN, SYDVKM. The germline V and J ends were trimmed by 5 bases and 4 bases, with 20 bases remaining between them. CDR3 length equals 16 residues. DNA of the CDR3: TGTGCCAGCAGTCTACCCCCAGGGAATACCCGCTATGGCTACACCTTC. Translated, it gives CASSLPPGNTRYGYTF.

This chain uses TRBV4-1 with TRBJ2-5; no firm D call. V shed 1 base and J shed 5 bases, with 8 bases lying between them. The CDR3 extends over 13 amino acids. Germline V gene lookup returns CDR1 MGHRA and CDR2 YSYEKL. In nucleotides, the CDR3 is TGCGCCAGCAGCCAAGTAGTGCGCGAGACCCAGTACTTC. As protein: CASSQVVRETQYF.

The chain is built from TRBV6-1 and TRBJ2-1; 9 bases match TRBD2. With 4 bases clipped from V and 0 bases from J, the junction kept 7 bases outside the gene matches. Per germline, CDR1 MNHNS and CDR2 SASEGT. This CDR3 is 17 amino acids long. The CDR3 DNA sequence: TGTGCCAGCAGTGTTGGGGGACTAGCAAGCTCCTACAATGAGCAGTTCTTC. It is translated as CASSVGGLASSYNEQFF.